This T cell receptor (beta chain) comes out of a study of T cell responses to AZD1222 COVID-19 vaccine. Sequencing used immunoSEQ multiplex PCR; TCRdb keeps in-frame clones, though not all of them. Of more than 150,000 clones listed, about 94% are singletons. V gave up 1 base and J gave up 2 bases; unmatched junction bases: 8. The CDR3 runs to 17 residues. The germline V gene encodes CDR1 SEHNR and CDR2 FQNEAQ (reference sequence). J is TRBJ1-5 and V is TRBV7-9; 7 nucleotides agree with TRBD1. This TCR was recovered from an adult in good health. The specimen comprised peripheral blood, sampled on day 0 of AZD1222 vaccination. CDR3 protein: CASSLGQGRGGNQPQHF. The CDR3 region has the DNA TGTGCCAGCAGCTTAGGACAGGGCCGAGGCGGCAATCAGCCCCAGCATTTT.